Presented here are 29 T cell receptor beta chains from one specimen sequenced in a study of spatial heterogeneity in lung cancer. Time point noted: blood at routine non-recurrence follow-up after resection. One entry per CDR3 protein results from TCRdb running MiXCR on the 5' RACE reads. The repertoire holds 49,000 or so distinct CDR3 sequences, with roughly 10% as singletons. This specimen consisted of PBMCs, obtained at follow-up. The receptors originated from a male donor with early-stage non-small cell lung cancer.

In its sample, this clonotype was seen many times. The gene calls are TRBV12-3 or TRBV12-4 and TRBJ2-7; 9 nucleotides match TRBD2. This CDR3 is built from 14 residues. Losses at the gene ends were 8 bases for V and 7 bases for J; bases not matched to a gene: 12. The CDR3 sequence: CASGGTSLLWEQYF. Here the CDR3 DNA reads TGTGCCAGCGGGGGGACTAGCCTTCTCTGGGAGCAGTACTTC.

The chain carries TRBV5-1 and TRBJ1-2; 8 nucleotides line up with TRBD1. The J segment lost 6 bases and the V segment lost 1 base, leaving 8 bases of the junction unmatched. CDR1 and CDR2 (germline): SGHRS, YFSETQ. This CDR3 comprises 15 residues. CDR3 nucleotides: TGCGCCAGCAGCTTGAGTGGACAGGGAAGGGATGGCTACACCTTC. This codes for CASSLSGQGRDGYTF.

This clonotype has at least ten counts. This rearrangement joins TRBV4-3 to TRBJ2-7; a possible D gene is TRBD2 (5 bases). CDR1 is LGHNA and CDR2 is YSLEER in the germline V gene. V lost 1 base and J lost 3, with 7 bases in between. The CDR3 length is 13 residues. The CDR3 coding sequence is TGCGCCAGCAGCCAAGTCCGGGGCTACGAGCAGTACTTC. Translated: CASSQVRGYEQYF.

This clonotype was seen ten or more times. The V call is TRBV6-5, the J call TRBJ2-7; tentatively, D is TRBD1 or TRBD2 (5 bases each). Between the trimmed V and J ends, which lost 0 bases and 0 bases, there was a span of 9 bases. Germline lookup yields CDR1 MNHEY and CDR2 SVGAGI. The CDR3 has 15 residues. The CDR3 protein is CASSYSGTVSYEQYF. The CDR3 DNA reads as TGTGCCAGCAGTTACTCCGGGACGGTCTCCTACGAGCAGTACTTC.

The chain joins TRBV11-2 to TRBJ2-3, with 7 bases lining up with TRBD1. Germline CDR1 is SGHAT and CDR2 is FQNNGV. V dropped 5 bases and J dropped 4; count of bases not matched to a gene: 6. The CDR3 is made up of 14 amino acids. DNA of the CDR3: TGTGCCAGCAGCCCTATACAGGGGTCAGATACGCAGTATTTT. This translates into CASSPIQGSDTQYF. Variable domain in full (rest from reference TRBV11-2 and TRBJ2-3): EAGVAQSPRYKIIEKRQSVAFWCNPISGHATLYWYQQILGQGPKLLIQFQNNGVVDDSQLPKDRFSAERLKGVDSTLKIQPAKLEDSAVYLCASSPIQGSDTQYFGPGTRLTVL.

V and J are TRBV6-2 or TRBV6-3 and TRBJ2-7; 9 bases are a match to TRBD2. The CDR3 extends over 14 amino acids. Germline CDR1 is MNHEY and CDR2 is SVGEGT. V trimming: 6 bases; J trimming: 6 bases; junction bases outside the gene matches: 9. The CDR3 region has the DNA TGTGCCAGCAGCCCCGGGACTAGCCGGAGCGAGCAGTACTTC. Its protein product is CASSPGTSRSEQYF.

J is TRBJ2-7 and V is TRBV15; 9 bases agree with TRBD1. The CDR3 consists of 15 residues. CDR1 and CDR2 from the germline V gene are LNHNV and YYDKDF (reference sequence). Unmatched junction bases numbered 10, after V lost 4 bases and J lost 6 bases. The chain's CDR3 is CATSNLGQGRREQYF. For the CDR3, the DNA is TGTGCCACCAGCAACCTGGGACAGGGAAGACGCGAGCAGTACTTC.

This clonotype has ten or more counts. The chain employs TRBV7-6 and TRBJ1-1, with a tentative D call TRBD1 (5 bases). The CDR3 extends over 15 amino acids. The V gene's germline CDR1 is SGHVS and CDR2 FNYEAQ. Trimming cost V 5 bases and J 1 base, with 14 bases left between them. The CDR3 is CASSAYGQANTEAFF. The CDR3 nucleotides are TGTGCCAGCAGCGCGTATGGACAAGCGAACACTGAAGCTTTCTTT.

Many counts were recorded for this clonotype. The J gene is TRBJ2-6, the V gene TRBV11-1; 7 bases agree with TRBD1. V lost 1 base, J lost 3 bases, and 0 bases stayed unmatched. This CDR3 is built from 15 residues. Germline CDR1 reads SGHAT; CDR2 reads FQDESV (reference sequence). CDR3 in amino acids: CASSLGTGGANVLTF. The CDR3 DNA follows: TGTGCCAGCAGCTTAGGGACAGGTGGGGCCAACGTCCTGACTTTC.

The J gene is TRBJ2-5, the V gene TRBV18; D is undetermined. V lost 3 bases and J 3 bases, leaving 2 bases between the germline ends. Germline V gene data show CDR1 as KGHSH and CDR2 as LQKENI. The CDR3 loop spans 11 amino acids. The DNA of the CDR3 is TGTGCCAGCTCACCGAAAGAGACCCAGTACTTC. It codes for CASSPKETQYF.

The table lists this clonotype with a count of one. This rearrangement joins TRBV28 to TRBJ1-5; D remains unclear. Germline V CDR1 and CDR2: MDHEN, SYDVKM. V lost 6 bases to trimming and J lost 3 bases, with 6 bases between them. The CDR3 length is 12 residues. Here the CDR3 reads CASRQNNQPQHF. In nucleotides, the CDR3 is TGTGCCAGCAGACAAAACAATCAGCCCCAGCATTTT.

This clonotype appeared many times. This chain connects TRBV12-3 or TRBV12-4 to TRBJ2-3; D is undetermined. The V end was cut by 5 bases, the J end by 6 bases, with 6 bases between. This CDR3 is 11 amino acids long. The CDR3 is CASSAQDTQYF. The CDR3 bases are TGTGCCAGCAGTGCGCAGGATACGCAGTATTTT.

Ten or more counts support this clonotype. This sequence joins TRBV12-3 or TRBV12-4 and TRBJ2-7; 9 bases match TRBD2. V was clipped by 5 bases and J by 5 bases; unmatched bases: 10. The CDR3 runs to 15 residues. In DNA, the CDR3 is TGTGCCAGCAGTCCCGGCGGGGGGGGAAGGGACGAGCAGTACTTC. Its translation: CASSPGGGGRDEQYF.

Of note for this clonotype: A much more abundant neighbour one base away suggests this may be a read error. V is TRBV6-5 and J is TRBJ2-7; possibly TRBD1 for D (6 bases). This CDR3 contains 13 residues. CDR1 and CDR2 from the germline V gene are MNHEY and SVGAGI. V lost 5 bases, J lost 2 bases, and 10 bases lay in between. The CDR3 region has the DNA TGTGCCAGCAGTCAGAGACAGGCCTACGAGCAGTACTTC. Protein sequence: CASSQRQAYEQYF.

Here the CDR3 reads CSASQIAGVSYEQYF. Here the CDR3 DNA reads TGCAGTGCTAGCCAGATAGCGGGGGTGTCCTACGAGCAGTACTTC. This rearrangement joins TRBV20-1 to TRBJ2-7; 9 positions agree with TRBD2. The CDR3 spans 15 residues. With V trimmed by 3 bases and J by 1 base, 7 bases remained unmatched. Germline CDR1 and CDR2: DFQATT and SNEGSKA (reference sequence).

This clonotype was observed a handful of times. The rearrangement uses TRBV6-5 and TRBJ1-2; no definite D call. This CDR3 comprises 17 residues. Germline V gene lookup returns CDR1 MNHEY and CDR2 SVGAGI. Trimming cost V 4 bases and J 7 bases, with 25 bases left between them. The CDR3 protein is CASSSTLWRIFGLGYTF. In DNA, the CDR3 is TGTGCCAGCAGTTCCACCCTTTGGAGGATTTTTGGTCTTGGCTACACCTTC.

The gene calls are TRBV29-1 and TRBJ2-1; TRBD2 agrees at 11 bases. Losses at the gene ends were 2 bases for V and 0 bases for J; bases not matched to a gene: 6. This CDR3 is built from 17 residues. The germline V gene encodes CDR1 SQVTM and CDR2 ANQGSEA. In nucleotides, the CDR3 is TGCAGCGTTGAAAATACTAGCGGGAGTAGCTCCTACAATGAGCAGTTCTTC. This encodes CSVENTSGSSSYNEQFF.

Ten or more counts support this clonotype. The CDR3 DNA reads TGTGCCAGTAGTGCCAGGATAAATTATGGCTACACCTTC. This encodes CASSARINYGYTF. V is TRBV19 and J is TRBJ1-2; D not resolved. Per the germline V gene, CDR1 is LNHDA and CDR2 is SQIVND (reference sequence). The V gene lost 5 bases and the J gene lost 5 bases, with 12 bases spanning the gap. This CDR3 has 13 residues.

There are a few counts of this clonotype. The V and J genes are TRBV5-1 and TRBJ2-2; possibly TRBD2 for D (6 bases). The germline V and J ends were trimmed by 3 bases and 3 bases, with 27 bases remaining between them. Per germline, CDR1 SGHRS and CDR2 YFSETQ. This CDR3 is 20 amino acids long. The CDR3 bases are TGCGCCAGCAGCTCCCGCGAATGGGAGGCGAGGCCCGCGGACACCGGGGAGCTGTTTTTT. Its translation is CASSSREWEARPADTGELFF.

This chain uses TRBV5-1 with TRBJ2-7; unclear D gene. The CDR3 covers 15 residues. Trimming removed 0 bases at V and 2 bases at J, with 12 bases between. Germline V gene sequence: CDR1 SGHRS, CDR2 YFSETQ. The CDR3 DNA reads TGCGCCAGCAGCTTGGCCCCCGTGGGGACCTACGAGCAGTACTTC. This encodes CASSLAPVGTYEQYF. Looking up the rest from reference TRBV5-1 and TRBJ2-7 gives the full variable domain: KAGVTQTPRYLIKTRGQQVTLSCSPISGHRSVSWYQQTPGQGLQFLFEYFSETQRNKGNFPGRFSGRQFSNSRSEMNVSTLELGDSALYLCASSLAPVGTYEQYFGPGTRLTVT.

Here the CDR3 DNA reads TGTGCCAGCAGCTTCGGCGGGAGAAGGACAGATACGCAGTATTTT. This encodes CASSFGGRRTDTQYF. This chain links TRBV7-2 with TRBJ2-3; 7 bases match TRBD2. Germline V gene data show CDR1 as SGHTA and CDR2 as FQGNSA. This CDR3 spans 15 amino acids. V was clipped by 3 bases and J by 3 bases; unmatched bases: 6.

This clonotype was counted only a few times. Here the CDR3 DNA reads TGTGCCAGCTCACCAAGTCAGGGGGACACTGAAGCTTTCTTT. Translating it yields CASSPSQGDTEAFF. The V and J genes are TRBV18 and TRBJ1-1; 7 bases agree with TRBD1. Losses at the gene ends were 2 bases for V and 3 bases for J; bases not matched to a gene: 3. Germline CDR1 KGHSH, CDR2 LQKENI. This CDR3 is built from 14 residues.

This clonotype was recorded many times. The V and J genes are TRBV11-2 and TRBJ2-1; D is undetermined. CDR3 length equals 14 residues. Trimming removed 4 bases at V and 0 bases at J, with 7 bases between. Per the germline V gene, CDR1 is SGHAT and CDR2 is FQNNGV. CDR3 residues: CASSSGSSYNEQFF. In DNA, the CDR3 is TGTGCCAGCAGCTCGGGCAGCTCCTACAATGAGCAGTTCTTC. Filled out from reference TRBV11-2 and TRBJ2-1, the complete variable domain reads EAGVAQSPRYKIIEKRQSVAFWCNPISGHATLYWYQQILGQGPKLLIQFQNNGVVDDSQLPKDRFSAERLKGVDSTLKIQPAKLEDSAVYLCASSSGSSYNEQFFGPGTRLTVL.

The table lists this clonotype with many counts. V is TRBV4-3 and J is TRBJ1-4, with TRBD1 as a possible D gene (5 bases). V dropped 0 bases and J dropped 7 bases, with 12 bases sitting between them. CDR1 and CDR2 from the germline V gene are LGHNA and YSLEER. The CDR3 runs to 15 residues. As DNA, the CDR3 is TGCGCCAGCAGCCAAGAAGGGACGGGAAGTGAAAAACTGTTTTTT. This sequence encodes CASSQEGTGSEKLFF.

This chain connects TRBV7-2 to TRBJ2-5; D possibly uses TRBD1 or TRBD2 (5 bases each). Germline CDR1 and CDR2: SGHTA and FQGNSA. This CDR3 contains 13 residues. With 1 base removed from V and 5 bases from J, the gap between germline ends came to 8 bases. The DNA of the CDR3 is TGTGCCAGCAGCTTAGATCGGGGCGAGACCCAGTACTTC. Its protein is CASSLDRGETQYF.

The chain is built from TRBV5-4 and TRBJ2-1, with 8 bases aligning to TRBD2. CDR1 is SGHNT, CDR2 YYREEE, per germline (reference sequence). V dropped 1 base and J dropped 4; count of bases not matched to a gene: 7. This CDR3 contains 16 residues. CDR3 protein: CASSLKLAEYYNEQFF. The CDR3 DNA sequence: TGTGCCAGCAGCTTGAAACTAGCGGAGTATTACAATGAGCAGTTCTTC.

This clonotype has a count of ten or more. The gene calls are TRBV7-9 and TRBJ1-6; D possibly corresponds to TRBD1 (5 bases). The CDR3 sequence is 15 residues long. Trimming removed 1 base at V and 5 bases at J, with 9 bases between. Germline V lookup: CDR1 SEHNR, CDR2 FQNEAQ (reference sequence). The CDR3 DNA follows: TGTGCCAGCAGCTTAGTTCTGGGGCATAATTCACCCCTCCACTTT. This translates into CASSLVLGHNSPLHF.

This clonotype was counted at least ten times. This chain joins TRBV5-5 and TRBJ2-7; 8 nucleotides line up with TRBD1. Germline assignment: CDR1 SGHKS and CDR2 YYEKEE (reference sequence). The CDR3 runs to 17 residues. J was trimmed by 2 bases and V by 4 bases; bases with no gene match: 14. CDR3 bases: TGTGCCAGCAGCCGAAGGGACAGGACCCTAGGAACCTACGAGCAGTACTTC. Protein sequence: CASSRRDRTLGTYEQYF.

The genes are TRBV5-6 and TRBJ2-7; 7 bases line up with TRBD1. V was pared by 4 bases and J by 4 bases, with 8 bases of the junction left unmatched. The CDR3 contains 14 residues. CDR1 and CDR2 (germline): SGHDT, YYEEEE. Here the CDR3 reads CASSTGTAFYEQYF. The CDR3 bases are TGTGCCAGCAGCACCGGGACAGCTTTTTACGAGCAGTACTTC.